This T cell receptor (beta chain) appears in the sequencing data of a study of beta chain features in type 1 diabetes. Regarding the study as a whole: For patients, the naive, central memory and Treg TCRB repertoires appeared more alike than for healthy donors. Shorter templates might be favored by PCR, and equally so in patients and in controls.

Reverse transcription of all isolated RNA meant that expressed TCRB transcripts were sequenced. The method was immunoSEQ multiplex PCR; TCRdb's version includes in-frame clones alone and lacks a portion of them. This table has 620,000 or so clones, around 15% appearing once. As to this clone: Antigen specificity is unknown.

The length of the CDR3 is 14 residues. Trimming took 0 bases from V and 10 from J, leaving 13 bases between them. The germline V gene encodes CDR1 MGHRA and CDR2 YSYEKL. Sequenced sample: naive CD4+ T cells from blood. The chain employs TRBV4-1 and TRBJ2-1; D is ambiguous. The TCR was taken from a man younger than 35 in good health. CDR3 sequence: CASSQERSFREQFF. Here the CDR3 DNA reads TGCGCCAGCAGCCAAGAACGAAGCTTCCGGGAGCAGTTCTTC.